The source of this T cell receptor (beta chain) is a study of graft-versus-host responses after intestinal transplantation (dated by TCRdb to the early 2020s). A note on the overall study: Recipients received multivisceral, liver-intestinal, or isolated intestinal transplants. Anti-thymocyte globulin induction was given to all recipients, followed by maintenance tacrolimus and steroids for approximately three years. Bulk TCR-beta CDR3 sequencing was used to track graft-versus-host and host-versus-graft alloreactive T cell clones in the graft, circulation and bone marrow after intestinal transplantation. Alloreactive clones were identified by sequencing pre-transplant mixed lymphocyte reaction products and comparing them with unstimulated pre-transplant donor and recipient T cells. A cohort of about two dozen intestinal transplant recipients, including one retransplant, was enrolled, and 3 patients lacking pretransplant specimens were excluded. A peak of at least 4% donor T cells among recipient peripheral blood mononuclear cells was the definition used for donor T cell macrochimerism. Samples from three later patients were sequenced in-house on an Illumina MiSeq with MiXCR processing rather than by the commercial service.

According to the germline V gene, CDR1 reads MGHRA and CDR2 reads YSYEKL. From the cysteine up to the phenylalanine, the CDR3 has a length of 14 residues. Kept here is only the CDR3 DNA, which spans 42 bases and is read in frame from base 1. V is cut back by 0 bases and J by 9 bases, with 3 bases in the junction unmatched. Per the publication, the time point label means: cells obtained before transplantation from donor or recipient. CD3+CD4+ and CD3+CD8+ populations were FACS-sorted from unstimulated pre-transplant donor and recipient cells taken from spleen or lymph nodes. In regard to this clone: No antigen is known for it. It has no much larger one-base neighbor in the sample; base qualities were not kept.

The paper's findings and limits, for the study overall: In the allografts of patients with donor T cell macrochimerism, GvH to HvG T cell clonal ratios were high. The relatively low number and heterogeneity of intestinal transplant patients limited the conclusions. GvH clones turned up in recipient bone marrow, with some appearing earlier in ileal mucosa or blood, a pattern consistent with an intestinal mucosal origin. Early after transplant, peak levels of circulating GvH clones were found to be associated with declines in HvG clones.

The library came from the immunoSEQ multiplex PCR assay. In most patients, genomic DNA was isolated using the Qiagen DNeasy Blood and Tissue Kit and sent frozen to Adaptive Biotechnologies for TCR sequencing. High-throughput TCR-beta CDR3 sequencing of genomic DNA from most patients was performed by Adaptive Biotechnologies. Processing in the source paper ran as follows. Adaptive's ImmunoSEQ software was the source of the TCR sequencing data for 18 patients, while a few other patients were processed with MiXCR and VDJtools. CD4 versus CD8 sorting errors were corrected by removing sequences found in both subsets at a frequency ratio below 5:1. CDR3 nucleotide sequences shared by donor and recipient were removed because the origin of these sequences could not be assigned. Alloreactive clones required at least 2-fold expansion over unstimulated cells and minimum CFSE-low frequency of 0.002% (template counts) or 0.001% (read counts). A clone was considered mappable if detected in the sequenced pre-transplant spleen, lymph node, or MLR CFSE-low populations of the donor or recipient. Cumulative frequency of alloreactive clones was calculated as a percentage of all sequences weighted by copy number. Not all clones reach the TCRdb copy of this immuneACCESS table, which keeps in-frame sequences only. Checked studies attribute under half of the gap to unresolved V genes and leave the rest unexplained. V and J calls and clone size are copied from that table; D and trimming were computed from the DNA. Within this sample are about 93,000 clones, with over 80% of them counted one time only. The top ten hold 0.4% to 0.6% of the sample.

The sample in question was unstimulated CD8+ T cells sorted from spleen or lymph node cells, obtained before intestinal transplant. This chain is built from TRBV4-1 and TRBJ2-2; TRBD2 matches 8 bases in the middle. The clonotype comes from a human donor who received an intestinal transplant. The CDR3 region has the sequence CASSQDWTSRELFF. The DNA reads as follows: TGCGCCAGCAGCCAAGATTGGACTAGCAGGGAGCTGTTTTTT.